This T cell receptor (beta chain) was observed in a study of blood T cell repertoires in COVID-19. The wider study: COVID-19 samples from acute and convalescent phases originated in the United States, Italy and Spain.

J lost 8 bases, V lost 3 bases, and 6 bases had no gene match. CDR3 length: 14 residues. CDR1 and CDR2 from the germline V gene are GTSNPN and SVGIG (reference sequence). Authors' methods: For nucleated cells, counts were estimated from reference gene primer amplification. Profiling relied on immunoSEQ multiplex PCR, and the TCRdb table lists in-frame clones only, not all of them. V, J and clone size are taken as reported in that table, and D and trimming were inferred from the DNA itself. Among over 250,000 clones, roughly 89% were seen once, and the ten largest hold under 2.5%. The chain uses TRBV30 and TRBJ2-2, with 10 bases that match TRBD1. Specimen: peripheral blood. The source is a man aged 50-60 years with acute or convalescent COVID-19. In DNA, the CDR3 is TGTGCCTGGAGGCCGGGACAGGGGTGGGGGGAGCTGTTTTTT. It translates to CAWRPGQGWGELFF. Full variable domain (remainder filled in from reference TRBV30 and TRBJ2-2): SQTIHQWPATLVQPVGSPLSLECTVEGTSNPNLYWYRQAAGRGLQLLFYSVGIGQISSEVPQNLSASRPQDRQFILSSKKLLLSDSGFYLCAWRPGQGWGELFFGEGSRLTVL.